The 26 T cell receptor beta chains below come from one sample, sequenced in a study of response to subunit inactivated influenza vaccine. MiXCR was run by TCRdb on the RT-PCR reads, yielding one entry per CDR3 protein. Of 560,000 or so distinct CDR3 sequences listed, around 8% are singletons. The sequences come from PBMCs from blood, collected 23 months after vaccination. These receptor sequences come from a man between 50 and 70 years old who received an inactivated influenza vaccine.

Ten or more counts support this clonotype. The chain has TRBV6-2 or TRBV6-3 and TRBJ1-6, with 7 bases lining up with TRBD1. The CDR3 spans 18 residues. CDR1 is MNHEY and CDR2 is SVGEGT in the germline V gene. V shed 5 bases, J shed 5 bases, and the junction held 15 bases outside the gene matches. CDR3 in amino acids: CASSRRGGTVHHNSPLHF. In DNA form, the CDR3 reads TGTGCCAGCAGTCGCCGCGGCGGGACAGTGCACCATAATTCACCCCTCCACTTT.

The gene calls are TRBV7-8 and TRBJ2-1, with TRBD2 matching over 7 bases. From germline, CDR1 is SGHVS and CDR2 FQNEAQ. The CDR3 length is 17 residues. V lost 4 bases, J lost 2 bases, and 11 bases stayed unmatched. As DNA, the CDR3 is TGTGCCAGCAGCTCCCATCTTGGAGGGAGGGCCTACAATGAGCAGTTCTTC. Its translation: CASSSHLGGRAYNEQFF. Filled out from reference TRBV7-8 and TRBJ2-1, the complete variable domain reads GAGVSQSPRYKVAKRGQDVALRCDPISGHVSLFWYQQALGQGPEFLTYFQNEAQLDKSGLPSDRFFAERPEGSVSTLKIQRTQQEDSAVYLCASSSHLGGRAYNEQFFGPGTRLTVL.

This clonotype was seen more than once but under ten times. V and J are TRBV20-1 and TRBJ1-2; 7 nucleotides agree with TRBD1. This CDR3 has 14 residues. CDR1 is DFQATT and CDR2 is SNEGSKA in the germline V gene (reference sequence). With V trimmed by 6 bases and J by 2 bases, 9 bases remained unmatched. CDR3 DNA sequence: TGCAGTGCCCAACTACAGGGGAGGAACTATGGCTACACCTTC. As protein: CSAQLQGRNYGYTF.

The rearrangement links TRBV28 to TRBJ2-3, with 12 bases matching TRBD2. Germline-derived CDR1 and CDR2 are MDHEN and SYDVKM. The CDR3 consists of 16 residues. With 6 bases clipped from V and 4 bases from J, the junction kept 8 bases outside the gene matches. The CDR3 bases are TGTGCCAGCAGCCGCATACTAGCGGGAGGACCAGATACGCAGTATTTT. It is translated as CASSRILAGGPDTQYF.

This clonotype has ten or more counts. The rearrangement links TRBV15 to TRBJ2-3, with D perhaps matching TRBD2 (5 bases). Trimming stripped 3 bases from V and 7 bases from J, with 11 bases between. The CDR3 sequence is 13 residues long. The germline gives CDR1 LNHNV, CDR2 YYDKDF (reference sequence). This chain's CDR3 is CATSREAVYTQYF. In DNA, the CDR3 is TGTGCCACCAGCAGGGAGGCAGTATATACGCAGTATTTT.

This clonotype was recorded many times. The CDR3 nucleotides are TGTGCCTGGAGTGATAGCGGGGGGAGTTCGGATACGCAGTATTTT. Amino acid sequence: CAWSDSGGSSDTQYF. The chain joins TRBV30 to TRBJ2-3, with 10 bases matching TRBD2. Trimming removed 1 base from V and 6 bases from J; junction bases left unmatched: 7. The length of the CDR3 is 15 residues. The germline CDR1 and CDR2 sequences are GTSNPN and SVGIG (reference sequence).

This clonotype was seen ten or more times. The rearrangement uses TRBV25-1 and TRBJ2-7; 9 bases are shared with TRBD1. The CDR3 is 16 amino acids. The germline CDR1 and CDR2 sequences are MGHDK and SYGVNS. Trimming at V came to 5 bases and at J to 4 bases, leaving 12 bases not matched to a gene. Here the CDR3 DNA reads TGTGCCAGCAGTAATCGGGACAGGGAGAAAAGATACGAGCAGTACTTC. Its translation: CASSNRDREKRYEQYF.

The V call is TRBV12-3 or TRBV12-4, the J call TRBJ2-3; D is unresolved. The CDR3 length is 12 residues. Trimming left V 3 bases short and J 6 bases short, with 7 bases between. The CDR3 nucleotides read TGTGCCAGCAGTTTCGATACGGATACGCAGTATTTT. Translating it yields CASSFDTDTQYF.

The rearrangement uses TRBV7-2 and TRBJ1-1, with TRBD1 matching 9 bases. Per germline, CDR1 SGHTA and CDR2 FQGNSA. The CDR3 is 15 residues long. Losses at the gene ends were 2 bases for V and 6 bases for J; bases not matched to a gene: 7. The CDR3 protein is CASSLRGQGKAEAFF. The DNA for the CDR3 is TGTGCCAGCAGCTTAAGGGGACAGGGAAAGGCTGAAGCTTTCTTT. Drawing the rest from reference TRBV7-2 and TRBJ1-1, the complete variable domain is GAGVSQSPSNKVTEKGKDVELRCDPISGHTALYWYRQSLGQGLEFLIYFQGNSAPDKSGLPSDRFSAERTGGSVSTLTIQRTQQEDSAVYLCASSLRGQGKAEAFFGQGTRLTVV.

The J gene is TRBJ2-3, the V gene TRBV5-1; 12 bases align to TRBD2. Germline V CDR1 and CDR2: SGHRS, YFSETQ. Germline trimming cut 0 bases from V and 1 base from J; bases unmatched to any gene: 6. This CDR3 contains 18 residues. CDR3 nucleotide sequence: TGCGCCAGCAGCTTGGTTCTAGCGGGGGGGTCTGGCACAGATACGCAGTATTTT. It encodes CASSLVLAGGSGTDTQYF.

The rearrangement joins TRBV7-6 to TRBJ2-7; possibly TRBD1 for D (6 bases). This CDR3 region has 16 residues. V dropped 5 bases and J dropped 0 bases, with 17 bases sitting between them. Germline CDR1 SGHVS, CDR2 FNYEAQ. The CDR3 DNA reads TGTGCCAGCAGCCCTCAACCCGACAGGATCTCCTACGAGCAGTACTTC. This codes for CASSPQPDRISYEQYF.

The chain carries TRBV13 and TRBJ1-1; D possibly corresponds to TRBD1 (5 bases). The CDR3 extends over 13 amino acids. Germline CDR1 is PRHDT and CDR2 is FYEKMQ (reference sequence). Trimming shortened V by 2 bases and J by 4 bases, and 8 bases separated the two germline ends. The CDR3 spells CASSLRGFTEAFF. The CDR3 bases are TGTGCCAGCAGCTTACGGGGGTTCACTGAAGCTTTCTTT.

This clonotype was recorded many times. The CDR3 region is CASSLSPQGNYGYTF. The CDR3 DNA reads as TGTGCCAGCAGCCTCTCCCCACAGGGCAACTATGGCTACACCTTC. This rearrangement joins TRBV6-1 to TRBJ1-2; D possibly corresponds to TRBD1 (6 bases). The ends were cut back, 6 bases at V and 2 bases at J, with 16 bases in the middle. Germline CDR1 MNHNS, CDR2 SASEGT. This CDR3 spans 15 amino acids.

This sequence joins TRBV5-6 and TRBJ1-2, with TRBD1 identical over 10 bases. Germline loops: CDR1 SGHDT, CDR2 YYEEEE. The junction had 9 bases not matched to a gene; V was cut back by 4 bases and J by 3 bases. The CDR3 is 16 residues long. The CDR3, as DNA: TGTGCCAGCAGCCTACGGACAGGGGGGATAGACTATGGCTACACCTTC. It yields the protein CASSLRTGGIDYGYTF.

This clonotype occurred many times. The rearrangement links TRBV7-2 to TRBJ2-3, with D perhaps matching TRBD2 (6 bases). V lost 10 bases and J lost 2, with 16 bases in between. Germline V gives CDR1 SGHTA, CDR2 FQGNSA. There are 14 residues in the CDR3. This CDR3 reads CATRCGEATDTQYF. CDR3 bases: TGTGCCACCAGATGTGGGGAGGCCACAGATACGCAGTATTTT.

This clonotype has a handful of counts. The chain has TRBV20-1 and TRBJ2-1, with 9 positions matching TRBD2. This CDR3 contains 14 residues. V dropped 1 base and J dropped 6; count of bases not matched to a gene: 4. Germline assignment: CDR1 DFQATT and CDR2 SNEGSKA (reference sequence). In nucleotides, the CDR3 is TGCAGTGCTAGAGGGGGACTAGCCTTCAATGAGCAGTTCTTC. Translation gives CSARGGLAFNEQFF.

In this sample, this clonotype turned up once. This CDR3 reads CASTLTSGSTYEQYF. The CDR3 region has the DNA TGTGCCAGCACGCTAACTAGCGGGAGTACTTACGAGCAGTACTTC. The J gene is TRBJ2-7, the V gene TRBV6-1; 11 nucleotides match TRBD2. Trimming at V came to 7 bases and at J to 4 bases, leaving 9 bases not matched to a gene. The CDR3 extends over 15 amino acids. Germline values: CDR1 MNHNS, CDR2 SASEGT.

V gene TRBV12-3 or TRBV12-4 combines with J gene TRBJ1-3; 7 positions match TRBD1. The CDR3 has 20 amino acids. V lost 1 base, J lost 0 bases, and 15 bases stayed unmatched. CDR3 amino acids: CASSLDRSGPRGSSGNTIYF. The DNA of the CDR3 is TGTGCCAGCAGTTTAGATAGATCAGGGCCCAGGGGGAGCTCTGGAAACACCATATATTTT.

A few counts support this clonotype. The chain joins TRBV9 to TRBJ1-2; D unclear. Trimming took 3 bases from V and 4 from J, leaving 13 bases between them. Germline CDR1 reads SGDLS; CDR2 reads YYNGEE. This CDR3 is 14 amino acids long. The CDR3 loop is CASSARGVSYGYTF. Written as DNA, the CDR3 is TGTGCCAGCAGCGCCCGCGGGGTGAGCTATGGCTACACCTTC.

This clonotype was recorded at least ten times. The V and J genes are TRBV20-1 and TRBJ2-7; D uncertain. The germline V gene has CDR1 DFQATT and CDR2 SNEGSKA (reference sequence). V lost 2 bases, J lost 0 bases, and 14 bases lay in between. The CDR3 is 15 amino acids. Here the CDR3 DNA reads TGCAGTGCTAGAAGTTCCGGCCATAACTCCTACGAGCAGTACTTC. It yields the protein CSARSSGHNSYEQYF.

This clonotype came up many times. The V and J genes are TRBV5-1 and TRBJ2-2; 8 bases are a match to TRBD2. V gave up 0 bases and J gave up 4 bases; unmatched junction bases: 2. Germline V gene data show CDR1 as SGHRS and CDR2 as YFSETQ. The CDR3 sequence is 15 residues long. CDR3 residues: CASSLDGTSTGELFF. In nucleotides, the CDR3 is TGCGCCAGCAGCTTGGACGGGACTAGCACCGGGGAGCTGTTTTTT.

This clonotype was picked up many times. The J gene is TRBJ2-7, the V gene TRBV28; 10 positions match TRBD2. There are 14 residues in the CDR3. Germline-derived CDR1 and CDR2 are MDHEN and SYDVKM. With 7 bases clipped from V and 2 bases from J, the junction kept 5 bases outside the gene matches. CDR3 loop: CASNQGTSAYEQYF. Written as DNA, the CDR3 is TGTGCCAGCAACCAGGGGACTAGCGCCTACGAGCAGTACTTC.

This clonotype was detected ten times or more. The chain employs TRBV12-3 or TRBV12-4 and TRBJ1-5; 8 bases match TRBD1. The V gene end was trimmed by 1 base and the J gene end by 0 bases; junction bases not matched to a gene: 5. CDR3 length: 17 residues. CDR3 in DNA: TGTGCCAGCAGTTTAGATTGGACAGGGTATAGCAATCAGCCCCAGCATTTT. Translated, it gives CASSLDWTGYSNQPQHF.

This chain uses TRBV12-3 or TRBV12-4 with TRBJ2-2; D is perhaps TRBD1 (5 bases). The CDR3 covers 15 residues. V lost 3 bases, J lost 1 base, and 9 bases lay in between. CDR3 sequence (DNA): TGTGCCAGCAGTTTTTGGGGCCAGAACACCGGGGAGCTGTTTTTT. It yields the protein CASSFWGQNTGELFF.

The chain combines TRBV3-1 with TRBJ2-2, with D possibly being TRBD1 (5 bases). The CDR3 consists of 17 residues. Trimming shortened V by 0 bases and J by 0 bases, and 11 bases separated the two germline ends. The V gene's germline CDR1 is LGHDT and CDR2 YNNKEL (reference sequence). In DNA, the CDR3 is TGTGCCAGCAGCCAAGAGGGGCTAGGGGCGAACACCGGGGAGCTGTTTTTT. This gives the protein CASSQEGLGANTGELFF.

This clonotype occurred a few times. The chain carries TRBV15 and TRBJ2-1; the D is unclear. CDR3 length equals 16 residues. Germline V gives CDR1 LNHNV, CDR2 YYDKDF (reference sequence). V was pared by 0 bases and J by 0 bases, with 9 bases between. The CDR3 DNA is TGTGCCACCAGCAGAGATCAGGTGAGCTCCTACAATGAGCAGTTCTTC. Translated, it gives CATSRDQVSSYNEQFF. Drawing the rest from reference TRBV15 and TRBJ2-1, the complete variable domain is DAMVIQNPRYQVTQFGKPVTLSCSQTLNHNVMYWYQQKSSQAPKLLFHYYDKDFNNEADTPDNFQSRRPNTSFCFLDIRSPGLGDTAMYLCATSRDQVSSYNEQFFGPGTRLTVL.